The clone carrying this TCR beta chain was observed a handful of times. TCRdb reanalysed the 5' RACE reads using MiXCR and keeps one entry per CDR3 protein. The sample has 9,900 or so distinct CDR3 sequences, around 6% seen once. This record belongs to a study of CD8 T cells in ankylosing spondylitis. The CDR3 has 14 amino acids. Germline V lookup: CDR1 SGDLS, CDR2 YYNGEE. Trimming stripped 4 bases from V and 7 bases from J, with 15 bases between. What was sequenced was blood, either unsorted or a sorted T cell fraction (not recorded which). The rearrangement links TRBV9 to TRBJ2-4; D perhaps matches TRBD1 (5 bases). This TCR came from a female donor with ankylosing spondylitis or in good health (not recorded which). The CDR3 DNA sequence: TGTGCCAGCAGCACCCGACAGTTCCCGAACATTCAGTACTTC. It codes for CASSTRQFPNIQYF.